The 16 T cell receptor beta chains presented below share a single source sample, sequenced in a study of T-cell reconstitution after alpha-beta-depleted transplantation in children. It was with unique molecular identifiers that the TCRbeta library was prepared. TCRdb fed the PCR reads into MiXCR, producing one record per CDR3 protein. The data hold about 240,000 distinct CDR3 sequences, with about 12% observed a single time. Source: PBMCs from the stem cell graft donor, taken from the stem cell graft. These receptors were taken from a human donor who donated a stem cell graft to a child with acute lymphoblastic leukemia.

This clonotype was found many times. The chain recombines TRBV5-1 with TRBJ2-5, with TRBD2 as a possible D gene (5 bases). There are 14 residues in the CDR3. Between the trimmed V and J ends, which lost 3 bases and 2 bases, there was a span of 11 bases. From germline, CDR1 is SGHRS and CDR2 YFSETQ. CDR3 nucleotides: TGCGCCAGCAGCTCCCGCCCGGGACAAGAGACCCAGTACTTC. It specifies CASSSRPGQETQYF.

The table lists this clonotype with many counts. This chain joins TRBV4-3 and TRBJ2-1; 8 positions agree with TRBD1. Germline values: CDR1 LGHNA, CDR2 YSLEER. This CDR3 contains 13 residues. V was pared by 3 bases and J by 7 bases, with 2 bases of the junction left unmatched. The CDR3 region is CASSHDRGNEQFF. DNA for the CDR3: TGCGCCAGCAGCCATGACAGGGGAAATGAGCAGTTCTTC.

In its sample, this clonotype was seen many times. This chain connects TRBV7-8 to TRBJ2-3; TRBD2 might be the D (6 bases). The ends were cut back, 4 bases at V and 5 bases at J, with 13 bases in the middle. This CDR3 region has 14 residues. The germline V gene has CDR1 SGHVS and CDR2 FQNEAQ. CDR3 region: CASSSPLGGDTQYF. DNA of the CDR3: TGTGCCAGCAGCTCACCTTTGGGAGGAGATACGCAGTATTTT.

This clonotype was observed at least ten times. The V gene is TRBV4-2, the J gene TRBJ2-1; D is ambiguous. The ends were cut back, 4 bases at V and 4 bases at J, with 11 bases in the middle. There are 14 residues in the CDR3. From germline, CDR1 is LGHNA and CDR2 YNFKEQ. CDR3 region: CASSPSRIYNEQFF. In DNA, the CDR3 is TGTGCCAGCAGCCCTTCTAGGATATACAATGAGCAGTTCTTC.

This clonotype was observed many times. CDR3 DNA sequence: TGTGCCAGCAGCTCGGAAGGCTCTGGAAACACCATATATTTT. Residues: CASSSEGSGNTIYF. The chain is built from TRBV2 and TRBJ1-3; no firm D call. Germline values: CDR1 SNHLY, CDR2 FYNNEI. V was pared by 6 bases and J by 0 bases, with 9 bases between. The CDR3 consists of 14 residues.

This clonotype occurred many times. The CDR3 sequence is CASSPARTELLRYTF. In nucleotides, the CDR3 is TGCGCCAGCAGCCCGGCGAGAACCGAACTCCTCCGCTACACCTTC. The chain has TRBV5-1 and TRBJ1-2; D is undetermined. Trimming left V 4 bases short and J 9 bases short, with 22 bases between. Germline values: CDR1 SGHRS, CDR2 YFSETQ. CDR3 length: 15 residues.

Details on this clonotype: Being one base from a much bigger clone, this may be a read error. The J gene is TRBJ2-3, the V gene TRBV29-1; D is undetermined. From germline, CDR1 is SQVTM and CDR2 ANQGSEA. V lost 6 bases to trimming and J lost 1 base, with 14 bases between them. This CDR3 contains 14 residues. CDR3 nucleotide sequence: TGCAGCGTCGCGTCCCGGCAGGGCACAGATACGCAGTATTTT. This sequence encodes CSVASRQGTDTQYF.

At least ten counts were recorded for this clonotype. V and J are TRBV19 and TRBJ1-1, with a tentative D call TRBD1 (6 bases). Germline assignment: CDR1 LNHDA and CDR2 SQIVND (reference sequence). This CDR3 spans 15 amino acids. V shed 10 bases and J shed 0 bases, with 18 bases lying between them. The CDR3 coding sequence is TGTGCCACCGGGGGGGCAGGACCGATGAACACTGAAGCTTTCTTT. This encodes CATGGAGPMNTEAFF.

This clonotype occurred many times. This chain joins TRBV6-5 and TRBJ2-2, with 7 bases identical to TRBD2. Trimming cost V 0 bases and J 0 bases; bases outside gene matches: 1. CDR1 is MNHEY and CDR2 is SVGAGI in the germline V gene. The CDR3 has 16 amino acids. This chain's CDR3 is CASSYSGGTNTGELFF. Here the CDR3 DNA reads TGTGCCAGCAGTTACTCGGGGGGGACGAACACCGGGGAGCTGTTTTTT.

V is TRBV7-9 and J is TRBJ2-7; D not certain. CDR3 length: 12 residues. V lost 11 bases and J 5 bases, leaving 16 bases between the germline ends. Looked up from germline, CDR1 is SEHNR and CDR2 is FQNEAQ (reference sequence). CDR3 residues: CAASSYSDEQYF. The CDR3 nucleotides are TGTGCCGCCTCATCTTATTCCGACGAGCAGTACTTC. Looking up the rest from reference TRBV7-9 and TRBJ2-7 gives the full variable domain: DTGVSQNPRHKITKRGQNVTFRCDPISEHNRLYWYRQTLGQGPEFLTYFQNEAQLEKSRLLSDRFSAERPKGSFSTLEIQRTEQGDSAMYLCAASSYSDEQYFGPGTRLTVT.

The chain combines TRBV7-6 with TRBJ2-3, with 11 bases matching TRBD2. CDR3 length equals 16 residues. Germline CDR1 and CDR2: SGHVS and FNYEAQ. Unmatched junction bases numbered 7, after V lost 5 bases and J lost 3 bases. In DNA form, the CDR3 reads TGTGCCAGCAGCCAGACCTTAGCGGGAGGGACAGATACGCAGTATTTT. Protein product: CASSQTLAGGTDTQYF.

This clonotype was recorded at least ten times. This chain links TRBV28 with TRBJ2-1; TRBD2 agrees at 11 bases. V lost 6 bases, J lost 4 bases, and 8 bases stayed unmatched. Germline CDR1 and CDR2: MDHEN and SYDVKM. This CDR3 is 16 amino acids long. The CDR3 sequence is CASSLRLAGSYNEQFF. The DNA of the CDR3 is TGTGCCAGCAGCCTTAGACTAGCGGGGAGTTACAATGAGCAGTTCTTC.

This clonotype was seen repeatedly, ten times or more. Since no conserved phenylalanine or tryptophan closes the CDR3, a read error is the likely cause. The DNA is left out, because the CDR3 cannot be placed on it with certainty; the CDR3 is given as TCRdb lists it. The chain uses TRBV6-5 and TRBJ1-2; TRBD1, as called in the table, went unchecked against the DNA. The germline CDR1 and CDR2 sequences are MNHEY and SVGAGI. Ends included, the CDR3 has 14 residues. CDR3 sequence reads: CASSYPGRPEGGII.

This clonotype was detected ten times or more. This sequence joins TRBV20-1 and TRBJ2-1; TRBD2 agrees at 11 bases. In germline, CDR1 is DFQATT, CDR2 SNEGSKA (reference sequence). The V segment lost 6 bases and the J segment 3 bases; nucleotides outside the gene matches: 4. The CDR3 is made up of 14 amino acids. CDR3: CSALAGGYYNEQFF. The CDR3 region has the DNA TGCAGTGCATTAGCGGGAGGGTACTACAATGAGCAGTTCTTC.

This clonotype was observed many times. The V call is TRBV12-3 or TRBV12-4, the J call TRBJ2-1; D unresolved. Trimming left V 8 bases short and J 10 bases short, with 12 bases between. The CDR3 has 11 residues. The CDR3 here is CASGPPWEQFF. In nucleotides, the CDR3 is TGTGCCAGCGGCCCCCCGTGGGAGCAGTTCTTC.

This clonotype was observed many times. This CDR3 reads CASRKGGQASTDTQYF. The CDR3 DNA follows: TGTGCCAGCAGGAAAGGGGGACAGGCTAGCACAGATACGCAGTATTTT. This chain links TRBV25-1 with TRBJ2-3, with 8 bases lining up with TRBD1. The CDR3 extends over 16 amino acids. Germline-derived CDR1 and CDR2 are MGHDK and SYGVNS. Germline trimming cut 6 bases from V and 0 bases from J; bases unmatched to any gene: 8.